The 26 T cell receptor beta chains below come from one sample, sequenced in a study of T cells in Graves' hyperthyroidism and ophthalmopathy. Amplification yielded TCR beta CDR3 regions, with RNA transcripts as the source. Initially, a first-round RT-PCR of the TCR CDR3 employed the HTBI primer set. TCRdb recomputed calls from the multiplex PCR reads with MiXCR, one row per CDR3 protein. The table includes some 620,000 distinct CDR3 sequences, 15% to 20% detected once. The sample comprised blood. Receptors originate from a young woman with Graves' hyperthyroidism.

There are many counts of this clonotype. The chain combines TRBV7-2 with TRBJ2-3, with 9 positions matching TRBD2. Germline V gives CDR1 SGHTA, CDR2 FQGNSA. The CDR3 is 16 residues long. The ends lost 0 bases at V and 2 bases at J; junction bases unmatched: 3. In nucleotides, the CDR3 is TGTGCCAGCAGCTTAGCGGGCGGGAGGGCCACAGATACGCAGTATTTT. It yields the protein CASSLAGGRATDTQYF.

The chain couples TRBV18 to TRBJ2-1, with 8 bases lining up with TRBD2. Per the germline V gene, CDR1 is KGHSH and CDR2 is LQKENI. Unmatched junction bases numbered 5, after V lost 0 bases and J lost 4 bases. This CDR3 region has 16 residues. The CDR3 DNA reads TGTGCCAGCTCACCACCATCCAGCGGGAGTTACAATGAGCAGTTCTTC. The encoded protein is CASSPPSSGSYNEQFF.

The sample holds a few counts of this clonotype. This chain links TRBV19 with TRBJ2-5; a possible D gene is TRBD1 (6 bases). Germline CDR1 reads LNHDA; CDR2 reads SQIVND (reference sequence). Trimming cost V 3 bases and J 2 bases, with 13 bases left between them. There are 15 residues in the CDR3. This CDR3 reads CASSIMGARQETQYF. The CDR3 bases are TGTGCCAGTAGTATCATGGGGGCGAGGCAAGAGACCCAGTACTTC.

About this clonotype itself: The conserved final phenylalanine or tryptophan is absent from the CDR3, which likely points to a read error. DNA of the CDR3: TGTGCCAGCAGTTTATCAGGGGGCAGCTATGGCTACACCCTC. Translated, it gives CASSLSGGSYGYTL. This chain connects TRBV27 to TRBJ1-2; 7 nucleotides line up with TRBD1. J was trimmed by 4 bases and V by 0 bases; bases with no gene match: 2. The CDR3 runs to 14 residues. Germline lookup yields CDR1 MNHEY and CDR2 SMNVEV (reference sequence).

This clonotype was seen at least ten times. This CDR3 reads CASSRQNQETQYF. The DNA for the CDR3 is TGTGCCAGCAGCCGGCAGAACCAAGAGACCCAGTACTTC. J is TRBJ2-5 and V is TRBV3-1; D remains unclear. Germline CDR1 and CDR2: LGHDT and YNNKEL (reference sequence). V shed 4 bases and J shed 0 bases, with 6 bases lying between them. The CDR3 is 13 residues long.

There are many counts of this clonotype. The chain recombines TRBV6-1 with TRBJ2-7; either TRBD1 or TRBD2 may supply D (5 bases each). Per the germline V gene, CDR1 is MNHNS and CDR2 is SASEGT. The V and J ends lost 8 bases and 3 bases respectively, with 17 bases between them. This CDR3 has 14 residues. CDR3 sequence reads: CASGTGRPYYEQYF. CDR3 nucleotide sequence: TGTGCCAGCGGGACGGGACGGCCTTACTACGAGCAGTACTTC.

As concerns this clonotype: One base away lies a much larger clone, so this may be a sequencing read error. The chain carries TRBV7-9 and TRBJ1-1; D uncertain. This CDR3 comprises 12 residues. Germline loops: CDR1 SEHNR, CDR2 FQNEAQ (reference sequence). V lost 3 bases and J 3 bases, leaving 5 bases between the germline ends. The CDR3 here is CASSFQYTEAFF. DNA of the CDR3: TGTGCCAGCAGCTTTCAGTACACTGAAGCTTTCTTT. Combining the CDR3 with reference TRBV7-9 and TRBJ1-1 gives the whole variable domain DTGVSQNPRHKITKRGQNVTFRCDPISEHNRLYWYRQTLGQGPEFLTYFQNEAQLEKSRLLSDRFSAERPKGSFSTLEIQRTEQGDSAMYLCASSFQYTEAFFGQGTRLTVV.

V gene TRBV5-6 combines with J gene TRBJ2-1; 10 positions match TRBD2. V lost 2 bases, J lost 3 bases, and 2 bases stayed unmatched. CDR3 size: 15 residues. Germline V gene sequence: CDR1 SGHDT, CDR2 YYEEEE. The CDR3 spells CASSFTSGNYNEQFF. In nucleotides, the CDR3 is TGTGCCAGCAGCTTCACTAGCGGGAACTACAATGAGCAGTTCTTC.

J is TRBJ1-2 and V is TRBV12-3 or TRBV12-4; TRBD1 is a possible D gene (5 bases). V was cut by 6 bases and J by 4 bases, with 9 bases left in between. The CDR3 totals 12 residues. DNA for the CDR3: TGTGCCAGCAGATCGGGACTCTATGGCTACACCTTC. Protein: CASRSGLYGYTF.

This clonotype was observed many times. The chain employs TRBV20-1 and TRBJ2-7; D is undetermined. Trimming removed 5 bases from V and 1 base from J, with 9 bases in between. Germline values: CDR1 DFQATT, CDR2 SNEGSKA (reference sequence). The CDR3 is made up of 12 amino acids. Here the CDR3 DNA reads TGCAGTGCTTCGGAAAAATCCTACGAGCAGTACTTC. Translation gives CSASEKSYEQYF.

J is TRBJ2-3 and V is TRBV20-1; 12 bases match TRBD2. This CDR3 has 15 amino acids. CDR1 and CDR2 from the germline V gene are DFQATT and SNEGSKA (reference sequence). The trim removed 4 bases at V and 4 bases at J, leaving 6 bases unmatched. The CDR3 coding sequence is TGCAGTGCTACCCTAGCGGGAGGGTGGGCAGATACGCAGTATTTT. It specifies CSATLAGGWADTQYF.

The rearrangement links TRBV6-2 or TRBV6-3 to TRBJ1-5; no reliable D call. This CDR3 spans 16 amino acids. Germline V gene lookup returns CDR1 MNHEY and CDR2 SVGEGT. Between the trimmed V and J ends, which lost 0 bases and 2 bases, there was a span of 11 bases. CDR3 sequence reads: CASSYSGGPGNQPQHF. DNA of the CDR3: TGTGCCAGCAGTTACTCTGGAGGTCCAGGCAATCAGCCCCAGCATTTT.

In this sample, this clonotype turned up many times. The chain employs TRBV3-1 and TRBJ1-6, with D uncertain. Germline loops: CDR1 LGHDT, CDR2 YNNKEL (reference sequence). This CDR3 has 15 residues. V lost 4 bases and J lost 9, with 16 bases in between. The CDR3 region is CASSPDTPWGSPLHF. The DNA of the CDR3 is TGTGCCAGCAGCCCTGACACCCCATGGGGTTCACCCCTCCACTTT.

This clonotype turned up a few times. The rearrangement joins TRBV25-1 to TRBJ2-1; a possible D gene is TRBD2 (5 bases). This CDR3 comprises 16 residues. Looked up from germline, CDR1 is MGHDK and CDR2 is SYGVNS. Trimming cost V 3 bases and J 6 bases, with 18 bases left between them. The DNA of the CDR3 is TGTGCCAGCAGTGATGTTCACGGGGTTGGGAGCAATGAGCAGTTCTTC. This sequence encodes CASSDVHGVGSNEQFF.

The sample holds many counts of this clonotype. The chain has TRBV7-3 and TRBJ2-1; TRBD2 agrees at 7 bases. Germline V lookup: CDR1 SGHTA, CDR2 FQGTGA. The CDR3 spans 16 residues. Trimming removed 1 base from V and 4 bases from J; junction bases left unmatched: 7. The CDR3 here is CASSLRGTTSYNEQFF. The CDR3 DNA reads TGTGCCAGCAGCTTAAGAGGGACTACATCTTACAATGAGCAGTTCTTC.

The CDR3 nucleotides read TGTGCCAGCAGCTTTACTTGGGGGCGTGTACAAGAGACCCAGTACTTC. As protein: CASSFTWGRVQETQYF. The rearrangement joins TRBV7-8 to TRBJ2-5, with a tentative D call TRBD1 (6 bases). The CDR3 loop spans 16 amino acids. Germline values: CDR1 SGHVS, CDR2 FQNEAQ. V was cut by 3 bases and J by 2 bases, with 16 bases left in between.

This clonotype was detected ten times or more. The chain carries TRBV7-9 and TRBJ2-7, with D perhaps TRBD1 (5 bases). Germline V gene sequence: CDR1 SEHNR, CDR2 FQNEAQ (reference sequence). This CDR3 has 13 amino acids. V was cut by 5 bases and J by 4 bases, with 12 bases left in between. The CDR3 protein is CASSPRADYEQYF. Written as DNA, the CDR3 is TGTGCCAGCAGCCCCAGGGCTGATTACGAGCAGTACTTC.

This chain uses TRBV5-1 with TRBJ2-4; D not certain. The CDR3 loop spans 14 amino acids. In germline, CDR1 is SGHRS, CDR2 YFSETQ. The germline V and J ends were trimmed by 7 bases and 0 bases, with 11 bases remaining between them. The CDR3 region has the DNA TGCGCCAGCGGCCCCACCCTAGCCAAAAACATTCAGTACTTC. Translated, it gives CASGPTLAKNIQYF.

This clonotype occurred a few times. This sequence joins TRBV6-1 and TRBJ2-5, with D uncertain. The CDR3 covers 16 residues. The germline V gene has CDR1 MNHNS and CDR2 SASEGT. Trimming stripped 5 bases from V and 1 base from J, with 17 bases between. The CDR3 spells CASSFPGSRSQETQYF. In nucleotides, the CDR3 is TGTGCCAGCAGTTTCCCTGGCAGTCGCAGCCAAGAGACCCAGTACTTC.

This clonotype was detected many times. The V call is TRBV18, the J call TRBJ1-4; D call uncertain. Germline CDR1 is KGHSH and CDR2 is LQKENI. The V gene lost 3 bases and the J gene lost 5 bases, with 4 bases spanning the gap. The CDR3 has 12 residues. CDR3 residues: CASSPGNEKLFF. The CDR3 nucleotides are TGTGCCAGCTCACCGGGAAATGAAAAACTGTTTTTT.

The V call is TRBV29-1, the J call TRBJ2-6, with 8 bases fitting TRBD1. Germline V gene data show CDR1 as SQVTM and CDR2 as ANQGSEA. This CDR3 region has 17 residues. V lost 5 bases and J lost 0; bases outside the gene matches: 9. The CDR3 DNA reads as TGCAGCGTTCTTTGGACAGGGCCCGACTCTGGGGCCAACGTCCTGACTTTC. It specifies CSVLWTGPDSGANVLTF.

This clonotype was seen repeatedly, ten times or more. The CDR3 protein is CASSPPSLADTQYF. CDR3 bases: TGTGCCAGCTCACCACCGTCATTGGCAGATACGCAGTATTTT. This chain joins TRBV18 and TRBJ2-3, with D unresolved. There are 14 residues in the CDR3. Germline-derived CDR1 and CDR2 are KGHSH and LQKENI. The V end lost 0 bases, the J end lost 4 bases, and 8 bases lay between the germline ends.

This chain links TRBV15 with TRBJ1-5; 8 bases map to TRBD1. J lost 7 bases, V lost 0 bases, and 5 bases had no gene match. CDR1 is LNHNV and CDR2 is YYDKDF in the germline V gene (reference sequence). The CDR3 runs 15 residues. The CDR3 protein is CATSRDRGRVQPQHF. DNA of the CDR3: TGTGCCACCAGCAGAGACAGGGGGCGGGTGCAGCCCCAGCATTTT.

This clonotype was seen a few times. This chain joins TRBV11-3 and TRBJ2-3; D is unresolved. The germline V gene has CDR1 SGHNT and CDR2 YENEEA. V lost 5 bases and J 4 bases, leaving 16 bases between the germline ends. The CDR3 totals 15 residues. The CDR3 loop reads CASSLYYLVADTQYF. CDR3 in DNA: TGTGCCAGCAGCCTGTATTATCTGGTTGCAGATACGCAGTATTTT.

With respect to this clonotype: Just one base apart from a much larger clone, this may be a read error. The chain employs TRBV6-1 and TRBJ1-1; no reliable D call. CDR1 is MNHNS and CDR2 is SASEGT in the germline V gene. The CDR3 runs to 13 residues. V was clipped by 6 bases and J by 1 base, with 9 bases between them. CDR3: CASSNNENTEAFF. CDR3 DNA: TGTGCCAGCAGCAACAATGAGAACACTGAAGCTTTCTTT.

This clonotype was counted at least ten times. J is TRBJ2-5 and V is TRBV7-2, with 7 bases identical to TRBD2. The germline gives CDR1 SGHTA, CDR2 FQGNSA. J gave up 4 bases and V 3 bases, and 5 bases lay outside the gene matches. This CDR3 region has 14 residues. The CDR3 here is CASSLGRAPETQYF. Here the CDR3 DNA reads TGTGCCAGCAGCTTGGGGAGGGCCCCAGAGACCCAGTACTTC. Supplemented by reference TRBV7-2 and TRBJ2-5, the full variable domain reads GAGVSQSPSNKVTEKGKDVELRCDPISGHTALYWYRQSLGQGLEFLIYFQGNSAPDKSGLPSDRFSAERTGGSVSTLTIQRTQQEDSAVYLCASSLGRAPETQYFGPGTRLLVL.